A single sample gave rise to the 16 T cell receptor beta chains below, sequenced in a study of T cell responses to AZD1222 COVID-19 vaccine. Libraries were prepared by immunoSEQ multiplex PCR; TCRdb keeps only in-frame clonotypes and omits some of them. The data show over 100,000 clones, 88% seen once. The specimen was peripheral blood, collected on day 0 of AZD1222 vaccination. Source of these receptors: an adult in good health.

V is TRBV11-2 and J is TRBJ1-1; TRBD1 is a possible D gene (5 bases). This CDR3 has 17 amino acids. Looked up from germline, CDR1 is SGHAT and CDR2 is FQNNGV. V lost 5 bases to trimming and J lost 2 bases, with 21 bases between them. The DNA for the CDR3 is TGTGCCAGCAGCCCGTTAGTCAGGGCCTCAGAAAACACTGAAGCTTTCTTT. Its translation: CASSPLVRASENTEAFF.

The V call is TRBV29-1, the J call TRBJ1-2; weak D call: TRBD1 (5 bases). Germline values: CDR1 SQVTM, CDR2 ANQGSEA. This CDR3 spans 12 amino acids. Trimming removed 1 base from V and 6 bases from J, with 9 bases in between. CDR3 DNA sequence: TGCAGCGTTGAAGGCAGGGAAAATGGCTACACCTTC. Translation: CSVEGRENGYTF.

V is TRBV27 and J is TRBJ2-7, with 10 bases matching TRBD2. CDR1 MNHEY and CDR2 SMNVEV come from the germline V gene (reference sequence). V was pared by 5 bases and J by 5 bases, with 9 bases of the junction left unmatched. CDR3 length equals 15 residues. The CDR3 is CASSKQAGGWHEQYF. As DNA, the CDR3 is TGTGCCAGCAGTAAACAAGCGGGGGGGTGGCACGAGCAGTACTTC.

J is TRBJ2-2 and V is TRBV5-1; 12 bases align to TRBD2. CDR3 length: 18 amino acids. Germline lookup yields CDR1 SGHRS and CDR2 YFSETQ. With V trimmed by 0 bases and J by 0 bases, 3 bases remained unmatched. The CDR3 loop is CASSLELAGGPNTGELFF. The CDR3, as DNA: TGCGCCAGCAGCTTGGAGCTAGCGGGGGGGCCGAACACCGGGGAGCTGTTTTTT.

A single count supports this clone. Within the sample, other DNA sequences also encode this same CDR3. The chain has TRBV2 and TRBJ1-2; maybe TRBD1 (6 bases). Germline V gene lookup returns CDR1 SNHLY and CDR2 FYNNEI. The CDR3 has 13 amino acids. Trimming took 3 bases from V and 2 from J, leaving 7 bases between them. CDR3 in amino acids: CASSEDRNYGYTF. The CDR3 DNA reads TGTGCCAGCAGTGAGGACAGAAACTATGGCTACACCTTC.

CDR3 in DNA: TGTGCCAGCAGCTTGGGCGCGTCCCAAGAGACCCAGTACTTC. It translates to CASSLGASQETQYF. The chain links TRBV5-5 to TRBJ2-5; no clear D gene. V dropped 0 bases and J dropped 1 base, with 7 bases sitting between them. The CDR3 runs 14 residues. CDR1 is SGHKS, CDR2 YYEKEE, per germline (reference sequence).

The chain couples TRBV7-6 to TRBJ2-1, with 11 bases lining up with TRBD2. The junction had 7 bases not matched to a gene; V was cut back by 3 bases and J by 9 bases. The CDR3 extends over 15 amino acids. In germline, CDR1 is SGHVS, CDR2 FNYEAQ. Here the CDR3 DNA reads TGTGCCAGCAGCTTTGCTAGCGGGGGGCCGTTTGAGCAGTTCTTC. Translated, it gives CASSFASGGPFEQFF.

This chain connects TRBV19 to TRBJ2-7, with 7 bases fitting TRBD1. V shed 9 bases, J shed 6 bases, and the junction held 5 bases outside the gene matches. The CDR3 sequence is 11 residues long. CDR1 and CDR2 (germline): LNHDA, SQIVND (reference sequence). The CDR3 reads CASGNRGEQYF. The CDR3, as DNA: TGTGCCAGCGGGAACAGGGGCGAGCAGTACTTC.

The V gene is TRBV3-1 (or the pseudogene TRBV3-2), the J gene TRBJ2-1; TRBD2 agrees at 8 bases. The CDR3 has 14 residues. Germline assignment: CDR1 LGHDT and CDR2 YNNKEL (reference sequence). With 0 bases clipped from V and 15 bases from J, the junction kept 10 bases outside the gene matches. CDR3 protein: CASSQDPPAGGAFF. The CDR3 coding sequence is TGTGCCAGCAGCCAAGATCCTCCGGCGGGGGGCGCGTTCTTC.

The chain links TRBV5-1 to TRBJ2-5; perhaps TRBD1 as D (6 bases). CDR1 and CDR2 (germline): SGHRS, YFSETQ. CDR3 length equals 13 residues. V shed 6 bases and J shed 2 bases, with 11 bases lying between them. CDR3 sequence (DNA): TGCGCCAGCAACCCTACAGGGCAAGAGACCCAGTACTTC. Translating gives CASNPTGQETQYF.

The chain recombines TRBV7-9 with TRBJ2-4, with a weak D call TRBD1 (7 bases). The CDR3 totals 13 residues. Per germline, CDR1 SEHNR and CDR2 FQNEAQ (reference sequence). Between the trimmed V and J ends, which lost 5 bases and 16 bases, there was a span of 21 bases. For the CDR3, the DNA is TGTGCCAGCAGCCCCTTTAGTAGGGGGGACAGTTACTTC. Protein sequence: CASSPFSRGDSYF.

The chain couples TRBV7-2 to TRBJ2-1, with D unclear. The CDR3 consists of 15 residues. CDR1 and CDR2 (germline): SGHTA, FQGNSA. V dropped 1 base and J dropped 0 bases, with 7 bases sitting between them. The CDR3 region is CASSLVGYSYNEQFF. The DNA for the CDR3 is TGTGCCAGCAGCTTAGTAGGCTACTCCTACAATGAGCAGTTCTTC.

This clone appeared a single time. The chain is built from TRBV27 and TRBJ1-1; D is unresolved. This CDR3 spans 13 amino acids. Trimming pared 2 bases from V and 5 bases from J, leaving 9 bases between. Germline values: CDR1 MNHEY, CDR2 SMNVEV (reference sequence). Written as DNA, the CDR3 is TGTGCCAGCAGTTTAAGGGTTGGTACTGAAGCTTTCTTT. It translates to CASSLRVGTEAFF.

CDR3 residues: CSASAPTGSPNYGYTF. The DNA for the CDR3 is TGCAGTGCTAGTGCCCCCACCGGTTCCCCGAACTATGGCTACACCTTC. The chain uses TRBV20-1 and TRBJ1-2; D unclear. V lost 3 bases to trimming and J lost 2 bases, with 19 bases between them. The CDR3 sequence is 16 residues long. Germline assignment: CDR1 DFQATT and CDR2 SNEGSKA (reference sequence).

The rearrangement joins TRBV9 to TRBJ1-1; TRBD1 matches at 10 bases. With V trimmed by 0 bases and J by 11 bases, 10 bases remained unmatched. Germline values: CDR1 SGDLS, CDR2 YYNGEE. This CDR3 spans 15 amino acids. CDR3 DNA: TGTGCCAGCAGCGTAGCTGAGGGACAGGGGTTTGTGGCTTTCTTT. It translates to CASSVAEGQGFVAFF.

The genes are TRBV27 and TRBJ1-1, with 7 bases aligning to TRBD1. The CDR3 is 14 residues long. The germline CDR1 and CDR2 sequences are MNHEY and SMNVEV (reference sequence). The V gene end was trimmed by 4 bases and the J gene end by 3 bases; junction bases not matched to a gene: 5. CDR3 amino acids: CASSSQGDYTEAFF. The CDR3 nucleotides read TGTGCCAGCAGTTCCCAGGGGGACTACACTGAAGCTTTCTTT.